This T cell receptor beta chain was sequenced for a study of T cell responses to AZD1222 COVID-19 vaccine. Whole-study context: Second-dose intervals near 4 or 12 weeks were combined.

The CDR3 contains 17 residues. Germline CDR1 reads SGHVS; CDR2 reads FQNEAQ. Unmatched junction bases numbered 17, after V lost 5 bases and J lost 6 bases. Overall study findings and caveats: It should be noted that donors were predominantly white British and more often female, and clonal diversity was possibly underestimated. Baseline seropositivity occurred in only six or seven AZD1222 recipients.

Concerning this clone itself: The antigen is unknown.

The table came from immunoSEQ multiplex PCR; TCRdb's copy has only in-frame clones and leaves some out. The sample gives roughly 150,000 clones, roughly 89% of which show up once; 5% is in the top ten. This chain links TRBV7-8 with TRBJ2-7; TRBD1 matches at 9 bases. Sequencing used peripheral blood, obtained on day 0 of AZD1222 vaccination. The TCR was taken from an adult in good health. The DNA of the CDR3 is TGTGCCAGCAGCACGCGTGTATCGGCGACAGGGGGGAGCGAGCAGTACTTC. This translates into CASSTRVSATGGSEQYF.